Below are 8 T cell receptor beta chains sequenced from a single sample in a study of OX40 agonist ivuxolimab in advanced cancers. Measured with immunoSEQ multiplex PCR; TCRdb has only the in-frame clones, and not every one. The sample has about 35,000 clones, approximately 80% seen once. Source: CD4+ or CD8+ T cells sorted from blood, taken in a trial of the OX40 agonist ivuxolimab. Receptor source: an adult with an advanced solid tumor such as melanoma, head and neck, liver or kidney cancer.

The chain couples TRBV7-8 to TRBJ2-5; 8 nucleotides align to TRBD2. Trimming took 5 bases from V and 5 from J; bases not matched to a gene: 10. The CDR3 consists of 15 residues. Germline CDR1 and CDR2: SGHVS and FQNEAQ. The CDR3 loop reads CASSLPGGGQETQYF. CDR3 nucleotides: TGTGCCAGCAGCCTGCCGGGGGGGGGTCAGGAGACCCAGTACTTC.

This chain uses TRBV6-5 with TRBJ1-5, with a weak D call TRBD1 (5 bases). CDR3 length: 14 amino acids. The germline gives CDR1 MNHEY, CDR2 SVGAGI. V was cut by 7 bases and J by 0 bases, with 10 bases left in between. The DNA of the CDR3 is TGTGCCAGCAAGTCAGGGAATAGCAATCAGCCCCAGCATTTT. Protein: CASKSGNSNQPQHF.

CDR3 sequence reads: CASSQGPGLAGSQGDEQFF. The CDR3 DNA follows: TGCGCCAGCAGCCAAGGACCGGGACTAGCGGGATCGCAGGGGGATGAGCAGTTCTTC. J is TRBJ2-1 and V is TRBV4-1, with TRBD2 matching 13 bases. Germline lookup yields CDR1 MGHRA and CDR2 YSYEKL. V dropped 1 base and J dropped 8; count of bases not matched to a gene: 14. CDR3 length equals 19 residues.

This clone was seen once. The chain links TRBV4-2 to TRBJ2-7; 10 bases match TRBD1. After removal of 3 bases from V and 5 bases from J, the junction contained 4 bases not matched to a gene. Per germline, CDR1 LGHNA and CDR2 YNFKEQ. The CDR3 contains 14 residues. Written as DNA, the CDR3 is TGTGCCAGCAGCCAGGGACAGGGGTCGGACGAGCAGTACTTC. This translates into CASSQGQGSDEQYF.

This clone was observed a few times. The chain joins TRBV5-5 to TRBJ2-2; unclear D gene. CDR1 and CDR2 (germline): SGHKS, YYEKEE (reference sequence). V lost 1 base to trimming and J lost 3 bases, with 10 bases between them. This CDR3 region has 15 residues. The CDR3 region is CASSLIGLDTGELFF. CDR3 bases: TGTGCCAGCAGCTTGATAGGGTTGGACACCGGGGAGCTGTTTTTT.

The rearrangement joins TRBV5-1 to TRBJ1-4, with D hard to call. V lost 0 bases and J 8 bases, leaving 14 bases between the germline ends. CDR1 and CDR2 (germline): SGHRS, YFSETQ. The CDR3 length is 15 residues. The CDR3: CASSLVSPKREKLFF. The CDR3 nucleotides are TGCGCCAGCAGCTTGGTTTCCCCAAAGAGAGAAAAACTGTTTTTT.

V and J are TRBV11-3 and TRBJ2-2, with D maybe TRBD2 (5 bases). This CDR3 has 14 amino acids. CDR1 and CDR2 (germline): SGHNT, YENEEA. V was trimmed by 5 bases and J by 7 bases, leaving 14 bases between them. CDR3 region: CASSPVAGGGELFF. CDR3 DNA: TGTGCCAGCAGCCCCGTTGCGGGCGGCGGGGAGCTGTTTTTT.

The chain couples TRBV19 to TRBJ1-5, with D unresolved. Deletions cut 3 bases from V and 0 bases from J, with 12 bases between. The germline gives CDR1 LNHDA, CDR2 SQIVND (reference sequence). CDR3 length: 16 residues. The CDR3 sequence is CASSMDGVGSNQPQHF. The CDR3 nucleotides are TGTGCCAGTAGTATGGATGGGGTAGGTAGCAATCAGCCCCAGCATTTT. The full variable domain, in which reference TRBV19 and TRBJ1-5 provide the parts outside the CDR3, is DGGITQSPKYLFRKEGQNVTLSCEQNLNHDAMYWYRQDPGQGLRLIYYSQIVNDFQKGDIAEGYSVSREKKESFPLTVTSAQKNPTAFYLCASSMDGVGSNQPQHFGDGTRLSIL.